The 32 T cell receptor beta chains given below trace back to one sample, sequenced in a study of technical replicates of blood from a handful of donors. This table comes from immunoSEQ multiplex PCR, and its TCRdb copy is limited to in-frame clones, with some not included. The data contain tens of thousands of clones, around 90% of them seen just once; the ten biggest clones take up around 0.25%. The sample taken for sequencing was T cells isolated from PBMCs. The source is a human donor in good health.

The J gene is TRBJ2-3, the V gene TRBV4-1, with unresolved D. The CDR3 contains 13 residues. V was shortened by 1 base and J by 4 bases, with 6 bases between the two germline ends. Germline V gene lookup returns CDR1 MGHRA and CDR2 YSYEKL. This chain's CDR3 is CASSQAPADTQYF. The CDR3 coding sequence is TGCGCCAGCAGCCAAGCCCCCGCAGATACGCAGTATTTT.

The chain employs TRBV19 and TRBJ2-2; 7 bases align to TRBD2. The CDR3 sequence is 15 residues long. The V and J ends lost 7 bases and 3 bases, in that order; junction bases with no gene match: 8. Germline V gives CDR1 LNHDA, CDR2 SQIVND (reference sequence). CDR3 nucleotides: TGTGCCAGTACCACTATAGCGGGTCACACCGGGGAGCTGTTTTTT. As protein: CASTTIAGHTGELFF.

The chain links TRBV27 to TRBJ2-7, with D possibly matching TRBD2 (6 bases). The CDR3 is 14 amino acids. Germline CDR1 reads MNHEY; CDR2 reads SMNVEV (reference sequence). V was cut by 1 base and J by 5 bases, with 12 bases left in between. For the CDR3, the DNA is TGTGCCAGCAGTTTATATGTGGAGGGAGACGAGCAGTACTTC. Translating it yields CASSLYVEGDEQYF.

This clone was seen a single time. This chain connects TRBV5-1 to TRBJ2-3; 8 bases agree with TRBD2. Germline V lookup: CDR1 SGHRS, CDR2 YFSETQ. V lost 0 bases to trimming and J lost 6 bases; unmatched junction nucleotides: 6. CDR3 length: 15 residues. Here the CDR3 DNA reads TGCGCCAGCAGCTTGGACGGGAGGGCCTCGGATACGCAGTATTTT. Protein sequence: CASSLDGRASDTQYF.

J is TRBJ2-1 and V is TRBV5-4; D may be TRBD2 (5 bases). The CDR3 has 14 residues. Deletions cut 3 bases from V and 4 bases from J, with 11 bases between. Looked up from germline, CDR1 is SGHNT and CDR2 is YYREEE (reference sequence). For the CDR3, the DNA is TGTGCCAGCAGCTGGATGGAGGAGTACAATGAGCAGTTCTTC. Its translation is CASSWMEEYNEQFF.

The rearrangement uses TRBV28 and TRBJ2-4; TRBD1 aligns across 7 bases. The germline gives CDR1 MDHEN, CDR2 SYDVKM. With V trimmed by 5 bases and J by 6 bases, 13 bases remained unmatched. The CDR3 contains 16 residues. This CDR3 reads CASSPLTGKGGNIQYF. For the CDR3, the DNA is TGTGCCAGCAGTCCACTGACAGGGAAAGGGGGAAACATTCAGTACTTC.

The rearrangement links TRBV19 to TRBJ2-1, with 9 bases lining up with TRBD1. V gave up 3 bases and J gave up 4 bases; unmatched junction bases: 4. The CDR3 spans 15 residues. CDR1 LNHDA and CDR2 SQIVND come from the germline V gene (reference sequence). Here the CDR3 reads CASSMGQGGYNEQFF. The CDR3 DNA sequence: TGTGCCAGTAGTATGGGACAGGGAGGTTACAATGAGCAGTTCTTC.

J is TRBJ2-7 and V is TRBV6-5; 12 bases agree with TRBD2. The CDR3 totals 12 residues. V lost 10 bases to trimming and J lost 7 bases; unmatched junction nucleotides: 5. Germline assignment: CDR1 MNHEY and CDR2 SVGAGI. DNA for the CDR3: TGTGCCACAACGGGACTAGCGGGTGAGCAGTACTTC. It codes for CATTGLAGEQYF.

This chain links TRBV29-1 with TRBJ2-7; tentative D call: TRBD1 (6 bases). The V gene's germline CDR1 is SQVTM and CDR2 ANQGSEA. The CDR3 loop spans 12 amino acids. V lost 6 bases and J lost 0, with 9 bases in between. This CDR3 reads CSVGDISYEQYF. DNA of the CDR3: TGCAGCGTGGGGGACATCTCCTACGAGCAGTACTTC.

This chain's CDR3 is CASSDGTTFNEKLFF. The CDR3 DNA follows: TGTGCCAGCAGTGATGGTACAACGTTTAATGAAAAACTGTTTTTT. The rearrangement links TRBV2 to TRBJ1-4; D is uncertain. Germline assignment: CDR1 SNHLY and CDR2 FYNNEI. The CDR3 totals 15 residues. Deletions cut 3 bases from V and 4 bases from J, with 12 bases between.

The chain joins TRBV30 to TRBJ1-5, with TRBD1 identical over 7 bases. Per the germline V gene, CDR1 is GTSNPN and CDR2 is SVGIG (reference sequence). The CDR3 spans 15 residues. Trimming at V came to 2 bases and at J to 3 bases, leaving 7 bases not matched to a gene. The CDR3: CAWSHSGTVNQPQHF. As DNA, the CDR3 is TGTGCCTGGAGTCATTCCGGGACAGTCAATCAGCCCCAGCATTTT.

V usage is TRBV21-1 and J usage is TRBJ2-2; the D call TRBD2 from the table was never checked on the DNA. TRBV21-1 is deemed a pseudogene. The CDR3 runs 16 residues. CDR3 amino acids: CASSKAENTNTGELFF. CDR3 sequence (DNA): TGTGCCAGCAGCAAAGCTGAGAATACGAACACCGGGGAGCTGTTTTTT.

The V and J genes are TRBV6-6 and TRBJ1-3, with 7 bases aligning to TRBD1. The CDR3 sequence is 16 residues long. The germline V gene has CDR1 MNHNY and CDR2 SVGAGI (reference sequence). Unmatched junction bases numbered 5, after V lost 3 bases and J lost 0 bases. Here the CDR3 DNA reads TGTGCCAGCAGTTATGTAGAGGGGGCCTCTGGAAACACCATATATTTT. It codes for CASSYVEGASGNTIYF.

This chain joins TRBV5-1 and TRBJ2-1; 8 bases are shared with TRBD1. Trimming at V came to 3 bases and at J to 7 bases, leaving 0 bases not matched to a gene. Germline CDR1 is SGHRS and CDR2 is YFSETQ. The CDR3 is 12 amino acids. The CDR3 DNA follows: TGCGCCAGCAGCTGGACAGGGAATGAGCAGTTCTTC. Protein product: CASSWTGNEQFF.

This chain uses TRBV18 with TRBJ1-1, with TRBD1 matching 8 bases. The trim removed 5 bases at V and 6 bases at J, leaving 14 bases unmatched. Germline V gene sequence: CDR1 KGHSH, CDR2 LQKENI. This CDR3 has 16 amino acids. CDR3 loop: CASSSTSGGHFAEAFF. The CDR3 DNA sequence: TGTGCCAGCTCATCGACTTCAGGGGGCCATTTCGCTGAAGCTTTCTTT.

The chain recombines TRBV30 with TRBJ2-2; 7 nucleotides match TRBD1. The CDR3 is 15 residues long. Looked up from germline, CDR1 is GTSNPN and CDR2 is SVGIG (reference sequence). V dropped 0 bases and J dropped 4; count of bases not matched to a gene: 5. The CDR3 protein is CAWSVVGQFTGELFF. The CDR3 DNA follows: TGTGCCTGGAGTGTAGTGGGACAGTTCACCGGGGAGCTGTTTTTT. The full variable domain, completed using reference TRBV30 and TRBJ2-2, is SQTIHQWPATLVQPVGSPLSLECTVEGTSNPNLYWYRQAAGRGLQLLFYSVGIGQISSEVPQNLSASRPQDRQFILSSKKLLLSDSGFYLCAWSVVGQFTGELFFGEGSRLTVL.

This chain connects TRBV7-6 to TRBJ1-3, with D unresolved. The CDR3 has 16 amino acids. Germline CDR1 and CDR2: SGHVS and FNYEAQ. The germline V and J ends were trimmed by 1 base and 0 bases, with 10 bases remaining between them. The CDR3 sequence: CASSLEASFSGNTIYF. The CDR3, as DNA: TGTGCCAGCAGCTTAGAAGCATCTTTCTCTGGAAACACCATATATTTT.

The chain uses TRBV5-1 and TRBJ2-7; the match to TRBD1 covers 7 bases. The CDR3 is 14 amino acids. The germline V gene encodes CDR1 SGHRS and CDR2 YFSETQ. With V trimmed by 2 bases and J by 6 bases, 8 bases remained unmatched. The CDR3: CASSFRDRRSEQYF. DNA of the CDR3: TGCGCCAGCAGCTTTCGGGACAGAAGGTCCGAGCAGTACTTC.

This clone was seen once. V and J are TRBV25-1 and TRBJ2-5, with 7 positions matching TRBD1. The CDR3 consists of 11 residues. The V gene's germline CDR1 is MGHDK and CDR2 SYGVNS. V gave up 7 bases and J gave up 5 bases; unmatched junction bases: 1. CDR3 DNA sequence: TGTGCCAGCACCAGGGGGGAGACCCAGTACTTC. This codes for CASTRGETQYF.

The chain joins TRBV19 to TRBJ2-2; no clear D. The CDR3 consists of 13 residues. CDR1 and CDR2 from the germline V gene are LNHDA and SQIVND (reference sequence). The V end lost 8 bases, the J end lost 3 bases, and 10 bases lay between the germline ends. The CDR3 DNA reads TGTGCCAGTGACGGGTCGTACACCGGGGAGCTGTTTTTT. Translation gives CASDGSYTGELFF.

V is TRBV19 and J is TRBJ2-7; 8 nucleotides align to TRBD1. V lost 3 bases to trimming and J lost 2 bases; unmatched junction nucleotides: 3. The germline gives CDR1 LNHDA, CDR2 SQIVND (reference sequence). The CDR3 has 14 amino acids. This chain's CDR3 is CASSMTGDTYEQYF. CDR3 nucleotide sequence: TGTGCCAGTAGTATGACAGGGGACACCTACGAGCAGTACTTC.

This rearrangement joins TRBV5-6 to TRBJ1-6, with D possibly matching TRBD1 (6 bases). The germline V gene encodes CDR1 SGHDT and CDR2 YYEEEE. The CDR3 loop spans 17 amino acids. The V and J ends lost 3 bases and 0 bases respectively, with 13 bases between them. CDR3 bases: TGTGCCAGCAGCTCCTACAGGGTGGGCTCCTATAATTCACCCCTCCACTTT. This encodes CASSSYRVGSYNSPLHF.

V and J are TRBV2 and TRBJ1-2; perhaps TRBD1 as D (5 bases). V gave up 5 bases and J gave up 4 bases, with 11 bases separating them. The CDR3 runs 13 residues. Per germline, CDR1 SNHLY and CDR2 FYNNEI. Here the CDR3 DNA reads TGTGCCAGCAGTCAGACAGAACCCTATGGCTACACCTTC. It yields the protein CASSQTEPYGYTF. The whole variable domain, remainder taken from reference TRBV2 and TRBJ1-2, is EPEVTQTPSHQVTQMGQEVILRCVPISNHLYFYWYRQILGQKVEFLVSFYNNEISEKSEIFDDQFSVERPDGSNFTLKIRSTKLEDSAMYFCASSQTEPYGYTFGSGTRLTVV.

The chain is built from TRBV23-1 and TRBJ2-7; tentatively, D is TRBD2 (6 bases). TRBV23-1 is filed as an ORF, its function uncertain. The CDR3 loop spans 16 amino acids. V lost 4 bases to trimming and J lost 6 bases, with 22 bases between them. CDR3 residues: CASSRAGTRDWGEQYF. The CDR3 region has the DNA TGCGCCAGCAGTCGCGCCGGTACCAGGGACTGGGGCGAGCAGTACTTC.

The CDR3 nucleotides read TGTGCCAGCAGCTTTGAGATTAACACTGAAGCTTTCTTT. Protein product: CASSFEINTEAFF. The rearrangement joins TRBV7-3 to TRBJ1-1; no clear D gene. CDR3 size: 13 residues. The germline V and J ends were trimmed by 3 bases and 2 bases, with 7 bases remaining between them. Germline V gene sequence: CDR1 SGHTA, CDR2 FQGTGA.

This rearrangement joins TRBV2 to TRBJ2-1; 12 bases are shared with TRBD2. This CDR3 comprises 19 residues. Looked up from germline, CDR1 is SNHLY and CDR2 is FYNNEI. The trim removed 6 bases at V and 7 bases at J, leaving 19 bases unmatched. CDR3 amino acids: CASRRTTPSGRVLSNEQFF. CDR3 nucleotides: TGTGCCAGCAGGAGGACTACCCCTAGCGGGAGGGTTTTGTCGAATGAGCAGTTCTTC.

The chain employs TRBV7-9 and TRBJ2-7; 10 bases align to TRBD2. Germline V gene data show CDR1 as SEHNR and CDR2 as FQNEAQ (reference sequence). The V segment lost 6 bases and the J segment 6 bases; nucleotides outside the gene matches: 14. The CDR3 is 16 amino acids. CDR3 amino acids: CASSPRPGTSVFEQYF. The CDR3 DNA follows: TGTGCCAGCAGTCCGAGACCCGGGACTAGCGTATTCGAGCAGTACTTC.

About this clone: Other nucleotide sequences in the sample specify the same CDR3. The rearrangement links TRBV5-1 to TRBJ2-3; no firm D call. The CDR3 is 15 residues long. Germline lookup yields CDR1 SGHRS and CDR2 YFSETQ. The germline V and J ends were trimmed by 0 bases and 2 bases, with 10 bases remaining between them. The CDR3 nucleotides are TGCGCCAGCAGCTTGGGAGGCCTCTCCACAGATACGCAGTATTTT. Translating gives CASSLGGLSTDTQYF. The full variable domain, its missing parts supplied by reference TRBV5-1 and TRBJ2-3, is KAGVTQTPRYLIKTRGQQVTLSCSPISGHRSVSWYQQTPGQGLQFLFEYFSETQRNKGNFPGRFSGRQFSNSRSEMNVSTLELGDSALYLCASSLGGLSTDTQYFGPGTRLTVL.

This sequence joins TRBV18 and TRBJ1-1, with D perhaps matching TRBD1 (5 bases). Trimming removed 5 bases at V and 3 bases at J, with 13 bases between. The CDR3 covers 14 residues. Per the germline V gene, CDR1 is KGHSH and CDR2 is LQKENI. The CDR3 sequence: CASSESGPDTEAFF. The CDR3, as DNA: TGTGCCAGCTCAGAGTCAGGGCCGGACACTGAAGCTTTCTTT.

This clone came up once. This sequence joins TRBV30 and TRBJ1-4; the match to TRBD1 covers 9 bases. The ends lost 3 bases at V and 7 bases at J; junction bases unmatched: 3. Germline CDR1 is GTSNPN and CDR2 is SVGIG (reference sequence). CDR3 length: 13 amino acids. The CDR3 sequence: CAWSGTGIEKLFF. Here the CDR3 DNA reads TGTGCCTGGAGCGGGACAGGGATTGAAAAACTGTTTTTT.

This clone was observed a single time. V is TRBV18 and J is TRBJ1-4, with 9 bases that match TRBD1. Germline CDR1 reads KGHSH; CDR2 reads LQKENI. V dropped 4 bases and J dropped 0; count of bases not matched to a gene: 3. This CDR3 is 16 amino acids long. The chain's CDR3 is CASSQGQGATNEKLFF. The DNA for the CDR3 is TGTGCCAGCTCACAGGGACAGGGAGCAACTAATGAAAAACTGTTTTTT.

The DNA of the CDR3 is TGTGCCAGCAGTGAAGGATTTCAGGGCTATGGCTACACCTTC. Translation gives CASSEGFQGYGYTF. V and J are TRBV6-5 and TRBJ1-2; a weak D match, TRBD1 (5 bases). This CDR3 is 14 amino acids long. The germline gives CDR1 MNHEY, CDR2 SVGAGI. Trimming took 5 bases from V and 4 from J, leaving 14 bases between them.